A selection of T cell receptor beta chains follows, all from one sample in a study of T cell changes during pregnancy in multiple sclerosis. Measured with immunoSEQ multiplex PCR; TCRdb has only the in-frame clones, and not every one. The profile covers about 75,000 clones, with around 89% appearing a single time and 0.7% to 0.9% taken by the ten largest. This sample comprised peripheral blood, obtained in the first trimester of pregnancy. Receptor source: a female donor in good health, enrolled as a control in a pregnancy study. The conserved cysteine and the conserved F or W are not part of the CDR3 here. Fields, in order: V gene, CDR3 protein.

v_call: TRBV27; cdr3_aa: ASSPSGGAIYEQY
v_call: TRBV10-1; cdr3_aa: ASSDRDSLQETQY
v_call: TRBV6-1; cdr3_aa: ASRITGYEQY
v_call: TRBV6-5; cdr3_aa: ASSYALRGEQY
v_call: TRBV29-1; cdr3_aa: SVGRTGNTEAF
v_call: TRBV5-8; cdr3_aa: ASSLSRGGLGTEAF
v_call: TRBV28; cdr3_aa: ASSPVAGTRERTDTQY
v_call: TRBV7-2; cdr3_aa: ASSPGQGKLF
v_call: TRBV5-1; cdr3_aa: ASSSGPPGGSYNEQF
v_call: TRBV7-2; cdr3_aa: ASSLGGDRRRGSPLH
v_call: TRBV11-2; cdr3_aa: ASSAGTSGEGITDTQY
v_call: TRBV5-1; cdr3_aa: ASSFQQGNTDTQY
v_call: TRBV4-3; cdr3_aa: ASSVRGPGDTEAF
v_call: TRBV7-7; cdr3_aa: ASSVGLATDNEQF
v_call: TRBV10-3; cdr3_aa: AISDPGRTRYGYT
v_call: TRBV9; cdr3_aa: ASSVSSRHNTGTEAF
v_call: TRBV5-1; cdr3_aa: ASSSTSGGTDTQY
v_call: TRBV27; cdr3_aa: ATREVNEQF
v_call: TRBV7-9; cdr3_aa: ASTRDRAGPDTQY
v_call: TRBV5-6; cdr3_aa: ASSQIQETQY
v_call: TRBV6-1; cdr3_aa: ASGGQGRSTEAF
v_call: TRBV13; cdr3_aa: ASSLGGRDTDTQY
v_call: TRBV4-2; cdr3_aa: ASSQEGTSRSYEQY
v_call: TRBV27; cdr3_aa: ASSLSSTGGLIDEQF
v_call: TRBV5-1; cdr3_aa: ASSLDQGLAF
v_call: TRBV7-9; cdr3_aa: ASSPRQGADNSPLH
v_call: TRBV9; cdr3_aa: ASSVEALSSSYEQY
v_call: TRBV5-1; cdr3_aa: ASSLAGGYNSPLH
v_call: TRBV6-5; cdr3_aa: ASRTPSMNTEAF
v_call: TRBV28; cdr3_aa: ASSLHVRQYEQY
v_call: TRBV5-4; cdr3_aa: ASSLRELWEH
v_call: TRBV11-2; cdr3_aa: ASSPINGGPL
v_call: TRBV2; cdr3_aa: ASRAPGQINEKLF
v_call: TRBV5-7; cdr3_aa: ASSSRGRRNTIY
v_call: TRBV7-8; cdr3_aa: ASSLVNREGSYEQY
v_call: TRBV6-6; cdr3_aa: ASSPPTGSADTQY
v_call: TRBV9; cdr3_aa: ASSVGDRAQQY
v_call: TRBV6-5; cdr3_aa: ASSVGASGELF
v_call: TRBV5-6; cdr3_aa: ASSRWTGNYGYT
v_call: TRBV6-1; cdr3_aa: ASSAWDNYQETQY
v_call: TRBV28; cdr3_aa: ASRNGQGRNTIY
v_call: TRBV5-1; cdr3_aa: ASSLTSGGAGTGELF
v_call: TRBV19; cdr3_aa: ASSAGYPNNEQF
v_call: TRBV7-2; cdr3_aa: ASSPRTGDWTEAF
v_call: TRBV7-9; cdr3_aa: ASSLGGTGGDRGGYT
v_call: TRBV4-1; cdr3_aa: ASSQTESPYEQY
v_call: TRBV6-5; cdr3_aa: ASTPGGGLYNEQF
v_call: TRBV27; cdr3_aa: ASSSLTGSYGYT
v_call: TRBV6-6; cdr3_aa: ASSSPARGNQETQY